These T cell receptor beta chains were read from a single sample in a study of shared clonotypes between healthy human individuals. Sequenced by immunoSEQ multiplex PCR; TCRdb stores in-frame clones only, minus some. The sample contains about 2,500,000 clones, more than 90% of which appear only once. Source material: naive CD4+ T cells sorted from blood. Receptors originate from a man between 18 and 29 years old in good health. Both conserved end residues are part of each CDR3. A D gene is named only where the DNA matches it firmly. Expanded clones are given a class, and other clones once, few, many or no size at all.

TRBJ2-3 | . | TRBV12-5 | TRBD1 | CASGSGQGPFSTDTQYF | TGTGCTAGTGGTTCGGGACAGGGGCCCTTTAGCACAGATACGCAGTATTTT
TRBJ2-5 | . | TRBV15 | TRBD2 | CATSRALGTSGSETQYF | TGTGCCACCAGCAGGGCGCTCGGGACTAGCGGCTCGGAGACCCAGTACTTC
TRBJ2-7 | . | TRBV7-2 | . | CASSRDHYEQYF | TGTGCCAGCAGCAGGGACCACTACGAGCAGTACTTC
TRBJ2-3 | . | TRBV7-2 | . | CASNGWQITDTQYF | TGTGCCAGCAATGGGTGGCAGATCACAGATACGCAGTATTTT
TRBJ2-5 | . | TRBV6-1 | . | CASRPEGQETQYF | TGTGCCAGCAGGCCCGAGGGTCAAGAGACCCAGTACTTC
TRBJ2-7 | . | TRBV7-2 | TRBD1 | CASSLGQGNYEQYF | TGTGCCAGCAGCTTGGGACAGGGAAATTACGAGCAGTACTTC
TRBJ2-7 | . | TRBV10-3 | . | CACAEWRITSYEQYF | TGTGCCTGCGCAGAGTGGCGTATTACCTCCTACGAGCAGTACTTC
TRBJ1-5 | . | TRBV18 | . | CASSRTIDRNQPQHF | TGTGCCAGCTCTCGGACGATTGACAGAAATCAGCCCCAGCATTTT
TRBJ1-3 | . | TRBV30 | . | CAWRPAGRMDTIYF | TGTGCCTGGAGGCCTGCTGGCAGGATGGACACCATATATTTT
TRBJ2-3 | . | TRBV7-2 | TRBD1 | CASSGQGRADTQYF | TGTGCCAGCAGCGGACAGGGCCGGGCAGATACGCAGTATTTT
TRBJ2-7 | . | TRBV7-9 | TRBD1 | CASSLTGTGGREQYF | TGTGCCAGCAGCTTGACCGGGACAGGGGGGAGGGAGCAGTACTTC
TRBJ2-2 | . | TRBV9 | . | CASSVTQNTGELFF | TGTGCCAGCAGCGTAACCCAGAACACCGGGGAGCTGTTTTTT
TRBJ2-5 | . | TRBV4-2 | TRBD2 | CASSQTDLADQETQYF | TGTGCCAGCAGCCAAACCGATCTAGCGGACCAAGAGACCCAGTACTTC
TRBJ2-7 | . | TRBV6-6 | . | CASSSLDEQYF | TGTGCCAGCAGTTCGTTAGATGAGCAGTACTTC
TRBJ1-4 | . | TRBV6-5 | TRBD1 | CASSMGQTNEKLFF | TGTGCCAGCAGCATGGGACAGACAAATGAAAAACTGTTTTTT
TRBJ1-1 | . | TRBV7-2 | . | CASSSQGMNTEAFF | TGTGCCAGCAGCTCCCAGGGCATGAACACTGAAGCTTTCTTT
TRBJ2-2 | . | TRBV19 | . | CASSAQGAIAGELFF | TGTGCCAGTAGTGCCCAAGGGGCAATAGCCGGGGAGCTGTTTTTT
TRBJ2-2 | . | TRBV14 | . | CASSPRRGNTNTGELFF | TGTGCCAGCAGCCCCCGGAGGGGGAATACGAACACCGGGGAGCTGTTTTTT
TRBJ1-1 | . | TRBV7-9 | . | CASRFQGLNTEAFF | TGTGCCAGCAGGTTTCAGGGGTTAAACACTGAAGCTTTCTTT
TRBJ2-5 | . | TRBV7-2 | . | CASSPGPAETQYF | TGTGCCAGCAGCCCAGGACCAGCAGAGACCCAGTACTTC
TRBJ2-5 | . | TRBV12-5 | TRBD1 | CASGLPPDRAPQETQYF | TGTGCTAGTGGTTTGCCTCCAGACAGGGCCCCTCAAGAGACCCAGTACTTC
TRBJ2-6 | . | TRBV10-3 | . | CAISGANVLTF | TGTGCCATCAGTGGTGCCAACGTCCTGACTTTC
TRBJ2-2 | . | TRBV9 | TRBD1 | CASSAGTGVTGELFF | TGTGCCAGCAGCGCGGGGACAGGCGTCACCGGGGAGCTGTTTTTT
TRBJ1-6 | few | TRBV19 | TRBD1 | CASSEGQGNSPLHF | TGTGCCAGTAGTGAGGGACAGGGGAATTCACCCCTCCACTTT
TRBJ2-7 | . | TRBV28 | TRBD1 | CASSGQGRNEQYF | TGTGCCAGCAGCGGACAGGGTCGCAACGAGCAGTACTTC
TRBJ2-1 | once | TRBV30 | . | CAWGSDYYPGHEQFF | TGTGCCTGGGGTTCAGACTATTATCCAGGCCATGAGCAGTTCTTC
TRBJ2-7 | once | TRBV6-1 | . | CASSFPGQLISEQYF | TGTGCCAGCAGCTTCCCCGGACAGCTAATTAGCGAGCAGTACTTC
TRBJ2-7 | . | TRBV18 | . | CASSPLSGSSYEQYF | TGTGCCAGCTCACCCCTTAGCGGAAGCTCCTACGAGCAGTACTTC
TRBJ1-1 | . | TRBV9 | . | CASSVSPGYGKVRTEAFF | TGTGCCAGCAGCGTAAGTCCCGGGTATGGGAAAGTTCGCACTGAAGCTTTCTTT
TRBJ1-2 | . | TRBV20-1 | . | CSARPDRGYTF | TGCAGTGCTAGACCTGACCGGGGCTACACCTTC
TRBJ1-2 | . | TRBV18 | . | CASSGMGDYGYTF | TGTGCCAGCTCGGGGATGGGGGACTATGGCTACACCTTC
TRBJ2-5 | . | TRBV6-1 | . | CASSGTDLETQYF | TGTGCCAGCAGTGGGACAGACTTAGAGACCCAGTACTTC
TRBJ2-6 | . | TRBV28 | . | CASSLRGPSGANVLTF | TGTGCCAGCAGTTTAAGGGGCCCCTCTGGGGCCAACGTCCTGACTTTC
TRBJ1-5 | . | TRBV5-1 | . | CASSFELDQPQHF | TGTGCCAGCAGCTTCGAATTGGATCAGCCCCAGCATTTT
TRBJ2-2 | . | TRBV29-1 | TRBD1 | CSVDGGGQGDNTGELFF | TGCAGCGTTGATGGCGGGGGACAGGGGGATAACACCGGGGAGCTGTTTTTT
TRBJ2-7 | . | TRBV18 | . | CASSPIRDNLYEQYF | TGTGCCAGCTCACCCATACGGGACAACCTCTACGAGCAGTACTTC
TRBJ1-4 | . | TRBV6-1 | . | CASSLDAGQPLFF | TGTGCCAGCAGTCTAGACGCAGGACAGCCGCTGTTTTTT
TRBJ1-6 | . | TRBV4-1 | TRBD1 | CASSPVGQQNSPLHF | TGCGCCAGCAGCCCCGTGGGACAGCAGAATTCACCCCTCCACTTT
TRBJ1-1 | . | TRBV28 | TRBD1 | CASSFAGQWNTEAFF | TGTGCCAGCAGTTTTGCGGGACAGTGGAACACTGAAGCTTTCTTT
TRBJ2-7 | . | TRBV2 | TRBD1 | CASSEQGAYEQYF | TGTGCCAGCAGTGAACAGGGGGCCTACGAGCAGTACTTC
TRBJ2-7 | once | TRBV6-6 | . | CASSYSSTYEQYF | TGTGCCAGCAGTTACTCGAGCACTTACGAGCAGTACTTC
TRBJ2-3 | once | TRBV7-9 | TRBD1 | CASSPGGWARDTDTQYF | TGTGCCAGCAGCCCAGGGGGTTGGGCCAGGGACACAGATACGCAGTATTTT
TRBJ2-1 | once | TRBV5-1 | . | CASSLGGKYNEQFF | TGCGCCAGCAGCTTGGGAGGGAAATACAATGAGCAGTTCTTC
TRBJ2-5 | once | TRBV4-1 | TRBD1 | CASSQMTGVDQETQYF | TGCGCCAGCAGCCAAATGACAGGGGTTGATCAAGAGACCCAGTACTTC
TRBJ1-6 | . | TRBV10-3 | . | CATGGTPDNSPLHF | TGTGCCACCGGAGGGACACCGGATAATTCACCCCTCCACTTT
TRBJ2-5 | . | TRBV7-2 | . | CASSSLGWARKDGTQYF | TGTGCCAGCAGCTCCCTGGGCTGGGCGCGCAAAGATGGGACCCAGTACTTC
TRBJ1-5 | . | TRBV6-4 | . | CASSDSYYSGREGLSNQPQHF | TGTGCCAGCAGTGACTCGTACTATTCTGGGAGGGAGGGTTTAAGCAATCAGCCCCAGCATTTT